This T cell receptor (beta chain) comes out of a study of T cells in Graves' hyperthyroidism and ophthalmopathy. About the study: Peripheral blood specimens were obtained at initial diagnosis, prior to any treatment.

Disease duration under 2 months; hyperthyroidism patients were aged 18 to 65. The source material, RNA transcripts, was used to amplify TCR beta CDR3 regions. The HTBI set primed first-round TCR CDR3 RT-PCR. TCRdb recomputed calls from the multiplex PCR reads with MiXCR, one row per CDR3 protein. The sample contains around 800,000 distinct CDR3 sequences, around 38% of which appear only once. Germline V lookup: CDR1 MNHEY, CDR2 SVGAGI. The CDR3 has 12 amino acids. Trimming removed 7 bases at V and 5 bases at J, with 11 bases between. A note on this clonotype: Its target is unknown.

General study findings and limits: The authors' 13 V-J model separated ophthalmopathy from stable hyperthyroidism.

The specimen was blood. This chain uses TRBV6-5 with TRBJ2-5; no clear D. The sequence came from a man younger than 35 with Graves' hyperthyroidism. CDR3 DNA sequence: TGTGCCAGCAAATTAGTAGGCGAGACCCAGTACTTC. This encodes CASKLVGETQYF.